The sequence of this T cell receptor (beta chain) was determined in a study of shared clonotypes between healthy human individuals. General observations from the study: Naive subsets generally exceeded memory subsets in estimated richness. In the sorted subsets, rarefaction showed sequencing was incomplete despite large depth.

The table came from immunoSEQ multiplex PCR; TCRdb's copy has only in-frame clones and leaves some out. The sample yields 2 million or so clones, about 95% seen once. The CDR3 length is 16 residues. Germline V CDR1 and CDR2: MNHEY, SMNVEV (reference sequence). Trimming took off 5 bases at V and 0 bases at J, with 17 bases between the two ends. In the naive CD8 group, cells lacked CD45RO and were positively selected for CCR7, so terminally differentiated effector memory CD45RA+ cells were left out. On this clone itself: Its antigen remains unknown.

The source of this sequence is a man aged 18 to 29 in good health. This chain links TRBV27 with TRBJ2-7, with D uncertain. Sequencing was carried out using naive CD8+ T cells sorted from blood. CDR3 residues: CASSPILTLSSYEQYF. The CDR3 bases are TGTGCCAGCAGTCCAATCCTGACACTAAGCTCCTACGAGCAGTACTTC.